This TCR beta chain is from a study of cytomegalovirus exposure and HLA in healthy donors. Across the whole study: Of over 350 genotyped donors, about 80% grouped in the Caucasian-associated ancestry cluster. Study conclusions and caveats: A later analysis showed that HLA-associated TCR beta chains had undergone more clonal expansion than equally common others. The classifier reportedly diagnosed cytomegalovirus status with high specificity and sensitivity.

On this clone: The antigen is unknown.

13 Jbeta primers and 60 Vbeta primers were used for the PCR. TCRdb's table, derived via immunoSEQ multiplex PCR, lists solely in-frame clones and lacks some. The sample yields almost 70,000 clones, approximately 70% seen once. The sequenced material came from PBMCs. The source of this sequence is a male donor in good health and CMV-seropositive.

CDR3 sequence (DNA): TGCGCCAGCAGCTGGTCTAGCGGGAGTCCGAACACCGGGGAGCTGTTTTTT. It codes for CASSWSSGSPNTGELFF. The J gene is TRBJ2-2, the V gene TRBV5-1; 10 nucleotides agree with TRBD2. The CDR3 is made up of 17 amino acids. The V gene's germline CDR1 is SGHRS and CDR2 YFSETQ. The trim removed 3 bases at V and 0 bases at J, leaving 5 bases unmatched. Variable domain in full (rest from reference TRBV5-1 and TRBJ2-2): KAGVTQTPRYLIKTRGQQVTLSCSPISGHRSVSWYQQTPGQGLQFLFEYFSETQRNKGNFPGRFSGRQFSNSRSEMNVSTLELGDSALYLCASSWSSGSPNTGELFFGEGSRLTVL.